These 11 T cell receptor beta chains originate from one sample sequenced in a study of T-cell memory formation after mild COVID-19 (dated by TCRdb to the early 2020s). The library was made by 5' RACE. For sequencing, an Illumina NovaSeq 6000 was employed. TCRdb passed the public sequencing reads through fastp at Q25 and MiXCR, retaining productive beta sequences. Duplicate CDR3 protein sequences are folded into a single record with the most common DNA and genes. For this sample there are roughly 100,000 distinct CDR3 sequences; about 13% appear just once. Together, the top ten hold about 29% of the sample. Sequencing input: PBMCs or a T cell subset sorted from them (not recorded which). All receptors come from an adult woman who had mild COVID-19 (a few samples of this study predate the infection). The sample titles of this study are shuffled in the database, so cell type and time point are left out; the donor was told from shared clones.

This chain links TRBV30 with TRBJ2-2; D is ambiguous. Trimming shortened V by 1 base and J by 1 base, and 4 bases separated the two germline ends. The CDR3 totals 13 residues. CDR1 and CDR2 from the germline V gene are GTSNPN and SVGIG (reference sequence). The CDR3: CAWSELNTGELFF. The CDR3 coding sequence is TGTGCCTGGAGTGAACTGAACACCGGGGAGCTGTTTTTT.

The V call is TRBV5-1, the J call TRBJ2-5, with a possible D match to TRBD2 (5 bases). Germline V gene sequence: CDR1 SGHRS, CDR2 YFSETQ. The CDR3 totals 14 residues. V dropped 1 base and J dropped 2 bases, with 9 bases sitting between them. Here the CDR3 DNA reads TGCGCCAGCAGCTTGTTCGGGAATCAAGAGACCCAGTACTTC. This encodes CASSLFGNQETQYF.

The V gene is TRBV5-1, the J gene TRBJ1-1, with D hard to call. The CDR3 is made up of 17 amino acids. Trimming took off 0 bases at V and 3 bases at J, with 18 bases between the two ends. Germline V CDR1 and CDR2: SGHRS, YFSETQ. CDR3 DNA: TGCGCCAGCAGCTTGGGTCCCGGGATGTTAAAGGACACTGAAGCTTTCTTT. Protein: CASSLGPGMLKDTEAFF.

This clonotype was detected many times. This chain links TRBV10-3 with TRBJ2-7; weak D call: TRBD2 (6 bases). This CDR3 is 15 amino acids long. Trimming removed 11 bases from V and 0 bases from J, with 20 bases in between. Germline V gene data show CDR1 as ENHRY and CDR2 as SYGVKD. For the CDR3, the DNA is TGTGCCGCCGGGACCGGGGACTTAAGCTCCTACGAGCAGTACTTC. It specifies CAAGTGDLSSYEQYF.

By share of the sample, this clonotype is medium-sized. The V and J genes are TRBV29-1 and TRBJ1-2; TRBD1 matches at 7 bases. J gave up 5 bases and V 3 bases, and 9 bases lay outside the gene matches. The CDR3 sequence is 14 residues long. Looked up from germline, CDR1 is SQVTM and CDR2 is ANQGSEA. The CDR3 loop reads CSVEGTDLLYGYTF. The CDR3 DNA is TGCAGCGTTGAGGGGACAGACCTCTTATATGGCTACACCTTC.

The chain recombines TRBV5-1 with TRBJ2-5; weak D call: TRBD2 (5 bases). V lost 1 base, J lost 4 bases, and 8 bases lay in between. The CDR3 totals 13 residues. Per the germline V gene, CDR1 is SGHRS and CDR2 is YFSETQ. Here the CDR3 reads CASSLREGETQYF. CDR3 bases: TGCGCCAGCAGCTTGCGAGAGGGAGAGACCCAGTACTTC.

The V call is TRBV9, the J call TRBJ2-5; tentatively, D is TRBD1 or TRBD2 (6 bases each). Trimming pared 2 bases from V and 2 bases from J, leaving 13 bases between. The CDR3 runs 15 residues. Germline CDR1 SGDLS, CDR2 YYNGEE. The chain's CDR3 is CASSVRGGRQETQYF. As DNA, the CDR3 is TGTGCCAGCAGCGTCCGTGGGGGGCGTCAAGAGACCCAGTACTTC.

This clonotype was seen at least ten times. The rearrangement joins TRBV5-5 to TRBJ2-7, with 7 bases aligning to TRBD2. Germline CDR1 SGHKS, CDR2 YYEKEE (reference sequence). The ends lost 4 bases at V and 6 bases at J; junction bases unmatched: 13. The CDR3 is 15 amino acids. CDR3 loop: CASSPYGGSPGEQYF. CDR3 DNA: TGTGCCAGCAGCCCATACGGGGGGTCCCCGGGCGAGCAGTACTTC.

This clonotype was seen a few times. The CDR3 region has the DNA TGCGCCAGCAGCTTGGGACAGGGACCCTACGAGCAGTACTTC. It encodes CASSLGQGPYEQYF. The rearrangement links TRBV5-1 to TRBJ2-7; 7 bases align to TRBD1. The CDR3 loop spans 14 amino acids. The germline V gene has CDR1 SGHRS and CDR2 YFSETQ. Germline trimming cut 0 bases from V and 2 bases from J; bases unmatched to any gene: 2. Combining the CDR3 with reference TRBV5-1 and TRBJ2-7 gives the whole variable domain KAGVTQTPRYLIKTRGQQVTLSCSPISGHRSVSWYQQTPGQGLQFLFEYFSETQRNKGNFPGRFSGRQFSNSRSEMNVSTLELGDSALYLCASSLGQGPYEQYFGPGTRLTVT.

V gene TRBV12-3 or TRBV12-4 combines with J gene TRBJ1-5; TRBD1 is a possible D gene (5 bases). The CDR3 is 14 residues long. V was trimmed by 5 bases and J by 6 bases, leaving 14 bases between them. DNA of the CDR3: TGTGCCAGCAGTGTCCGGGACGGCGGTCAGCCCCAGCATTTT. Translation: CASSVRDGGQPQHF.

The CDR3 is CASSLREGGLENEQFF. The DNA of the CDR3 is TGCGCCAGCAGCTTGAGGGAGGGAGGGCTGGAGAATGAGCAGTTCTTC. V and J are TRBV5-1 and TRBJ2-1; 7 bases line up with TRBD2. Per the germline V gene, CDR1 is SGHRS and CDR2 is YFSETQ. This CDR3 comprises 16 residues. Losses at the gene ends were 1 base for V and 7 bases for J; bases not matched to a gene: 11.